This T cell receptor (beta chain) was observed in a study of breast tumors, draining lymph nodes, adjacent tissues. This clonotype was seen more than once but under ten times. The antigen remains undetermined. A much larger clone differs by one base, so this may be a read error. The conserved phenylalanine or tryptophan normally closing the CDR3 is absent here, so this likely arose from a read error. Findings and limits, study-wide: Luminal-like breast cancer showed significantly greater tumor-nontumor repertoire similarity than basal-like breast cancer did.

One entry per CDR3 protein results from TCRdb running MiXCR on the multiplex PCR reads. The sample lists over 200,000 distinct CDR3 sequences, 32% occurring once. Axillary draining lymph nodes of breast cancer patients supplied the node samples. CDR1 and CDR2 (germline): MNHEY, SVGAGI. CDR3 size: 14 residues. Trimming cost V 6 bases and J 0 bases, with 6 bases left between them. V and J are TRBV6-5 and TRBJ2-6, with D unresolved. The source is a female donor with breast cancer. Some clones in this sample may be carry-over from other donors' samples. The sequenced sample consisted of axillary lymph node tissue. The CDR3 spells CASRLASGANVLTL. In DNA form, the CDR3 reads TGTGCCAGCAGACTCGCCTCTGGGGCCAACGTCCTGACTCTC.